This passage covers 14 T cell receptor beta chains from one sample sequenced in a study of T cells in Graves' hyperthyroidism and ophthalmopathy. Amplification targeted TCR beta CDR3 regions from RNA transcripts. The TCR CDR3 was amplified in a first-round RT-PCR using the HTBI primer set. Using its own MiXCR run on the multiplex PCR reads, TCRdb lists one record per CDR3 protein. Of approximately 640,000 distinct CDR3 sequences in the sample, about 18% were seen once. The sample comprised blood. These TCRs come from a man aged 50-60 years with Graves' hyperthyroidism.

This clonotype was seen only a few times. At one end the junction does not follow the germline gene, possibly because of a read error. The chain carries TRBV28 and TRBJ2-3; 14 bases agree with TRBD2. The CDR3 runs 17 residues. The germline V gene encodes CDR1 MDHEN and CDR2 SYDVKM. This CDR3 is CAGSLSGLAGETDTQYF. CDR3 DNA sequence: TGTGCCGGCAGTTTATCGGGACTAGCGGGAGAGACAGATACGCAGTATTTT.

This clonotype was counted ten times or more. The CDR3 loop reads CASSLANRGHPLDEQFF. CDR3 DNA sequence: TGCGCCAGCAGCTTGGCCAACAGGGGACACCCTTTGGATGAGCAGTTCTTC. The chain is built from TRBV5-1 and TRBJ2-1; 7 positions agree with TRBD1. Germline V gene data show CDR1 as SGHRS and CDR2 as YFSETQ. The trim removed 0 bases at V and 8 bases at J, leaving 14 bases unmatched. CDR3 size: 17 residues. Variable domain in full (rest from reference TRBV5-1 and TRBJ2-1): KAGVTQTPRYLIKTRGQQVTLSCSPISGHRSVSWYQQTPGQGLQFLFEYFSETQRNKGNFPGRFSGRQFSNSRSEMNVSTLELGDSALYLCASSLANRGHPLDEQFFGPGTRLTVL.

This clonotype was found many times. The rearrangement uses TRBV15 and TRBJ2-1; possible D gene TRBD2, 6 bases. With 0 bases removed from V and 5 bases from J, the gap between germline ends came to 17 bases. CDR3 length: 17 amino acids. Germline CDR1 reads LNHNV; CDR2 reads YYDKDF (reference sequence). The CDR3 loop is CATSRDLGGGTNNEQFF. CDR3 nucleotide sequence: TGTGCCACCAGCAGAGATCTAGGTGGAGGGACGAACAATGAGCAGTTCTTC.

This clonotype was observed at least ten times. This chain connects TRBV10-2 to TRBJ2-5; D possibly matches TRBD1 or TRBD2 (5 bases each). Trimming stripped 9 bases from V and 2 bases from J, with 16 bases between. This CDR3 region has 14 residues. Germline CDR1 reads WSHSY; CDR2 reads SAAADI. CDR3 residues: CASGKGTPQETQYF. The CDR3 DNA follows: TGCGCCAGTGGAAAGGGGACCCCTCAAGAGACCCAGTACTTC.

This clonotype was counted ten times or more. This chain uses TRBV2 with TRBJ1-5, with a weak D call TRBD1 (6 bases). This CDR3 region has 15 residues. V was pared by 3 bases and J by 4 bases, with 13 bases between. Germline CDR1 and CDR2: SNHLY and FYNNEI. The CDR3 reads CASSDGTPQNQPQHF. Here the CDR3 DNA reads TGTGCCAGCAGTGACGGGACACCGCAAAATCAGCCCCAGCATTTT. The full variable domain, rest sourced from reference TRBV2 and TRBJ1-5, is EPEVTQTPSHQVTQMGQEVILRCVPISNHLYFYWYRQILGQKVEFLVSFYNNEISEKSEIFDDQFSVERPDGSNFTLKIRSTKLEDSAMYFCASSDGTPQNQPQHFGDGTRLSIL.

The CDR3 reads CASSLEQGGEQYF. DNA for the CDR3: TGTGCCAGCAGCTTAGAACAGGGGGGGGAGCAGTACTTC. The rearrangement links TRBV7-2 to TRBJ2-7, with a tentative D call TRBD1 (8 bases). The length of the CDR3 is 13 residues. V was clipped by 1 base and J by 7 bases, with 11 bases between them. Germline V gene sequence: CDR1 SGHTA, CDR2 FQGNSA.

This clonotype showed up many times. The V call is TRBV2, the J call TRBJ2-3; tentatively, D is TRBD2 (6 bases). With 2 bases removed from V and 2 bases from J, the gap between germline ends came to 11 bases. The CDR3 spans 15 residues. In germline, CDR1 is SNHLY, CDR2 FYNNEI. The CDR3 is CASSERAGNTDTQYF. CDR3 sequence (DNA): TGTGCCAGCAGTGAAAGGGCGGGGAACACAGATACGCAGTATTTT.

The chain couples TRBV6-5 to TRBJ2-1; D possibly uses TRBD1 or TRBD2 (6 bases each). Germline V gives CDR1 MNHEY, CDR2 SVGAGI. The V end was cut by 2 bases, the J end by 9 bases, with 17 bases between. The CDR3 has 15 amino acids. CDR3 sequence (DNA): TGTGCCAGCAGTTACGGGACTCACCCGGACAGTGAGCAGTTCTTC. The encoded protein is CASSYGTHPDSEQFF.

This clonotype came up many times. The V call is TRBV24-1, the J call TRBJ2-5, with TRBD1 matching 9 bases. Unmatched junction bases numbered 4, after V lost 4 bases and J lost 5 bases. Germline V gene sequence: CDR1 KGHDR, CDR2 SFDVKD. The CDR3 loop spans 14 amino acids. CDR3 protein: CATSDRTGGETQYF. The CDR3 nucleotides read TGTGCCACCAGTGACCGTACAGGGGGCGAGACCCAGTACTTC.

CDR3 region: CASSLRLAGVDKQFF. DNA for the CDR3: TGTGCCAGCAGCTTGAGGTTAGCGGGAGTCGATAAGCAGTTCTTC. This sequence joins TRBV5-5 and TRBJ2-1; 9 nucleotides agree with TRBD2. CDR1 is SGHKS and CDR2 is YYEKEE in the germline V gene (reference sequence). The CDR3 covers 15 residues. The J segment lost 11 bases and the V segment lost 1 base, leaving 10 bases of the junction unmatched. The entire variable domain, with the rest obtained from reference TRBV5-5 and TRBJ2-1, is as follows: DAGVTQSPTHLIKTRGQQVTLRCSPISGHKSVSWYQQVLGQGPQFIFQYYEKEERGRGNFPDRFSARQFPNYSSELNVNALLLGDSALYLCASSLRLAGVDKQFFGPGTRLTVL.

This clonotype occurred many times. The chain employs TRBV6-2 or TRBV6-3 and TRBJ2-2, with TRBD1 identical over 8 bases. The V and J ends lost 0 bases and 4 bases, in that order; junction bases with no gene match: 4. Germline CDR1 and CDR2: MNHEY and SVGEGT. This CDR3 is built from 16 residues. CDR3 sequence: CASSYSSGGVTGELFF. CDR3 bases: TGTGCCAGCAGTTACTCGTCAGGGGGCGTCACCGGGGAGCTGTTTTTT.

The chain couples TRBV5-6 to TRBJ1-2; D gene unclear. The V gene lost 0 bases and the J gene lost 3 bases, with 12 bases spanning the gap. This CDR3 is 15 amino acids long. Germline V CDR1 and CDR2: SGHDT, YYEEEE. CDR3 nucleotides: TGTGCCAGCAGCTTGGTAGGAGGGTTTCACTATGGCTACACCTTC. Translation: CASSLVGGFHYGYTF.

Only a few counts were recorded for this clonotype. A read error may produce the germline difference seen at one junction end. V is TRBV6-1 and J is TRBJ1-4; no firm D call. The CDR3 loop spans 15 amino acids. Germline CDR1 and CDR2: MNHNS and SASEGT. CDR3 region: CASSDRTAEMRKLSF. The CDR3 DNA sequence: TGTGCCAGCAGTGATAGGACTGCGGAGATGAGGAAACTGTCTTTT.

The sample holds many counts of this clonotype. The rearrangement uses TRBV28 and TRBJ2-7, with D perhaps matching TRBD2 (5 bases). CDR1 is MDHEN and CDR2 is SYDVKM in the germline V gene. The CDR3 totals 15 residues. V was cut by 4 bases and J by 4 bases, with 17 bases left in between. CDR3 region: CASSSLTGIPYEQYF. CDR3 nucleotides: TGTGCCAGCAGTTCGCTTACCGGGATTCCGTACGAGCAGTACTTC.